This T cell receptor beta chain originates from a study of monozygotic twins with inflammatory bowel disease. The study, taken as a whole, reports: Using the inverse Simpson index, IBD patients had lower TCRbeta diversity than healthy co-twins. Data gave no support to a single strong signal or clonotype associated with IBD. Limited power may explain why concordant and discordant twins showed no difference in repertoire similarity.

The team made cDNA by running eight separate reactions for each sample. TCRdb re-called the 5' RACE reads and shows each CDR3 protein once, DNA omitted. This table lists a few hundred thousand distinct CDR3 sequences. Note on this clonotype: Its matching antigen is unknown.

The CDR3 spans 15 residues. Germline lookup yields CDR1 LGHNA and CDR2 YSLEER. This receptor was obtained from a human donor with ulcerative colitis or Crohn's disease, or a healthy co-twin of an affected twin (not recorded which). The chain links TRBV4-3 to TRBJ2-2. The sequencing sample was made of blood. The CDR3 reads CASSQEETYTGELFF.